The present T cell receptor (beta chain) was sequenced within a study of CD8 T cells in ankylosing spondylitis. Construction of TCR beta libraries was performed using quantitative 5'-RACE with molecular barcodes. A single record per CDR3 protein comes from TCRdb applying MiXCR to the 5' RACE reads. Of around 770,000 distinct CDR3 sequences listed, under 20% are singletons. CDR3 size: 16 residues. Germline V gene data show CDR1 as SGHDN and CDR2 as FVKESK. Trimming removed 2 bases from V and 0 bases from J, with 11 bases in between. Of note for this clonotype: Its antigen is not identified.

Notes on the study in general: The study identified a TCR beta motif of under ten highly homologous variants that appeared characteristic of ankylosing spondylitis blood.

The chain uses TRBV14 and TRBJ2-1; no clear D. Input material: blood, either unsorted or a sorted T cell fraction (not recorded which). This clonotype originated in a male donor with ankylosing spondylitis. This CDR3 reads CASSQPAQISYNEQFF. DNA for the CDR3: TGTGCCAGCAGCCAACCCGCCCAAATCTCCTACAATGAGCAGTTCTTC.